The 20 T cell receptor beta chains given below trace back to one sample, sequenced in a study of blood T cell repertoires in COVID-19. Repertoires were generated with immunoSEQ multiplex PCR, while TCRdb's copy carries only in-frame clones and drops some. The sample lists 200,000 to 250,000 clones, about 82% occurring once. Sequencing input: peripheral blood. These receptor sequences come from a man aged 45 to 65 with COVID-19, enrolled during active disease.

This chain uses TRBV18 with TRBJ2-1, with D possibly TRBD1 on 5 matching bases. V lost 3 bases, J lost 7 bases, and 13 bases lay in between. This CDR3 comprises 14 residues. Germline V gene sequence: CDR1 KGHSH, CDR2 LQKENI. The CDR3 reads CASSPRQGINEQFF. The DNA of the CDR3 is TGTGCCAGCTCACCTCGGCAGGGTATTAATGAGCAGTTCTTC.

This sequence joins TRBV28 and TRBJ1-6, with D unresolved. The CDR3 runs to 14 residues. V was pared by 2 bases and J by 6 bases, with 8 bases between. The germline V gene has CDR1 MDHEN and CDR2 SYDVKM. CDR3: CASSLPGINSPLHF. Written as DNA, the CDR3 is TGTGCCAGCAGTTTACCGGGAATTAATTCACCCCTCCACTTT.

The chain has TRBV3-1 (or the pseudogene TRBV3-2) and TRBJ2-1; 8 nucleotides match TRBD1. This CDR3 comprises 15 residues. From germline, CDR1 is LGHDT and CDR2 YNNKEL (reference sequence). V lost 2 bases, J lost 9 bases, and 9 bases stayed unmatched. The CDR3 protein is CASSQNRDRTSEQFF. The CDR3 region has the DNA TGTGCCAGCAGCCAAAATAGGGACAGGACGTCTGAGCAGTTCTTC.

CDR3 sequence: CASSLDRGINTGELFF. In DNA, the CDR3 is TGTGCCAGCAGCTTAGACAGGGGAATCAACACCGGGGAGCTGTTTTTT. The chain is built from TRBV11-3 and TRBJ2-2, with TRBD1 as a possible D gene (6 bases). The CDR3 spans 16 residues. Germline V gene lookup returns CDR1 SGHNT and CDR2 YENEEA. V was trimmed by 0 bases and J by 2 bases, leaving 10 bases between them. The whole variable domain, remainder taken from reference TRBV11-3 and TRBJ2-2, is EAGVVQSPRYKIIEKKQPVAFWCNPISGHNTLYWYLQNLGQGPELLIRYENEEAVDDSQLPKDRFSAERLKGVDSTLKIQPAELGDSAVYLCASSLDRGINTGELFFGEGSRLTVL.

This chain joins TRBV28 and TRBJ1-5; unclear D gene. Germline values: CDR1 MDHEN, CDR2 SYDVKM. The CDR3 is 13 residues long. V was pared by 6 bases and J by 13 bases, with 19 bases between. The CDR3 here is CASSTRPVGGQHF. The CDR3 DNA follows: TGTGCCAGCAGCACCCGTCCCGTGGGCGGGCAGCATTTT.

This clone was observed a single time. The CDR3 coding sequence is TGTGCCAGCAGCAAACCCGAGAGGACCCAGTACTTC. Translating gives CASSKPERTQYF. The genes are TRBV21-1 and TRBJ2-5; the table's D call, TRBD2, was not checked against the DNA. TRBV21-1 is recorded as a pseudogene. The CDR3 has 12 amino acids.

The CDR3 DNA reads as TGTGCCAGCAGCGTAGGCAGGGGGCCCTACAATGAGCAGTTCTTC. Residues: CASSVGRGPYNEQFF. This rearrangement joins TRBV9 to TRBJ2-1; TRBD1 aligns across 8 bases. CDR3 length equals 15 residues. The junction had 1 base not matched to a gene; V was cut back by 0 bases and J by 2 bases. The germline gives CDR1 SGDLS, CDR2 YYNGEE.

The chain couples TRBV11-2 to TRBJ1-1, with D hard to call. Trimming removed 6 bases from V and 1 base from J, with 9 bases in between. This CDR3 region has 13 residues. Germline V lookup: CDR1 SGHAT, CDR2 FQNNGV. The CDR3 nucleotides are TGTGCCAGCAGAGTTACACGGAACACTGAAGCTTTCTTT. Translating gives CASRVTRNTEAFF.

The V gene is TRBV19, the J gene TRBJ2-3; TRBD1 matches at 8 bases. The CDR3 totals 15 residues. V lost 3 bases and J lost 2; bases outside the gene matches: 4. Germline lookup yields CDR1 LNHDA and CDR2 SQIVND (reference sequence). CDR3: CASSIAQGVTDTQYF. For the CDR3, the DNA is TGTGCCAGTAGTATTGCACAGGGGGTCACAGATACGCAGTATTTT.

The rearrangement links TRBV7-6 to TRBJ2-1; D is perhaps TRBD1 (5 bases). Trimming took 5 bases from V and 6 from J, leaving 11 bases between them. This CDR3 is 13 amino acids long. Germline CDR1 is SGHVS and CDR2 is FNYEAQ. The CDR3 here is CASSPLGANEQFF. In nucleotides, the CDR3 is TGTGCCAGCAGCCCTTTAGGGGCCAATGAGCAGTTCTTC.

CDR3 loop: CASSYLGGGDTQYF. The CDR3 DNA reads TGTGCCAGCAGTTACCTCGGGGGTGGCGATACGCAGTATTTT. The chain employs TRBV6-2 or TRBV6-3 and TRBJ2-3; maybe TRBD2 (6 bases). CDR1 and CDR2 (germline): MNHEY, SVGEGT. V was clipped by 2 bases and J by 6 bases, with 12 bases between them. The CDR3 has 14 amino acids.

The chain employs TRBV19 and TRBJ2-1, with 7 bases matching TRBD1. Losses at the gene ends were 6 bases for V and 5 bases for J; bases not matched to a gene: 10. Germline values: CDR1 LNHDA, CDR2 SQIVND (reference sequence). The CDR3 extends over 15 amino acids. The CDR3 region is CASRHPGQINNEQFF. CDR3 in DNA: TGTGCCAGTAGACATCCGGGACAGATAAACAATGAGCAGTTCTTC.

The J gene is TRBJ1-3, the V gene TRBV6-5, with a tentative D call TRBD1 (5 bases). Germline V CDR1 and CDR2: MNHEY, SVGAGI. V was shortened by 0 bases and J by 4 bases, with 10 bases between the two germline ends. This CDR3 spans 15 amino acids. The CDR3 DNA is TGTGCCAGCAGTTACTCTTCAGGGTCCGGAAACACCATATATTTT. It codes for CASSYSSGSGNTIYF.

The CDR3 DNA follows: TGCAGCGTTGTCCGCGGATCGTACCAAGAGACCCAGTACTTC. Amino acid sequence: CSVVRGSYQETQYF. The chain has TRBV29-1 and TRBJ2-5; D not certain. This CDR3 has 14 amino acids. With 4 bases removed from V and 0 bases from J, the gap between germline ends came to 12 bases. CDR1 and CDR2 from the germline V gene are SQVTM and ANQGSEA.

The chain couples TRBV2 to TRBJ1-2; a weak D match, TRBD1 (6 bases). V dropped 2 bases and J dropped 8 bases, with 18 bases sitting between them. Germline CDR1 SNHLY, CDR2 FYNNEI. This CDR3 is 15 amino acids long. The CDR3 sequence is CASSETGRGTLGYTF. The CDR3 coding sequence is TGTGCCAGCAGTGAAACTGGCAGGGGAACTTTGGGCTACACCTTC.

Worth noting for this clone: Within the sample, other DNA sequences also encode this same CDR3. The chain carries TRBV5-4 and TRBJ1-1; tentatively, D is TRBD1 (5 bases). This CDR3 has 13 residues. The germline V gene encodes CDR1 SGHNT and CDR2 YYREEE (reference sequence). The V gene lost 2 bases and the J gene lost 1 base, with 6 bases spanning the gap. The CDR3 reads CASSFDRNTEAFF. In DNA form, the CDR3 reads TGTGCCAGCAGCTTTGACAGGAACACTGAAGCTTTCTTT.

The chain joins TRBV3-1 (or the pseudogene TRBV3-2) to TRBJ1-1; D not certain. With 1 base removed from V and 10 bases from J, the gap between germline ends came to 7 bases. Germline V gene data show CDR1 as LGHDT and CDR2 as YNNKEL (reference sequence). This CDR3 is 11 amino acids long. The DNA of the CDR3 is TGTGCCAGCAGCCAAGGATCAGGAGCTTTCTTT. Translated: CASSQGSGAFF.

V is TRBV5-4 and J is TRBJ1-6; 8 bases agree with TRBD1. Germline CDR1 SGHNT, CDR2 YYREEE (reference sequence). This CDR3 has 15 amino acids. The V segment lost 4 bases and the J segment 6 bases; nucleotides outside the gene matches: 6. CDR3 sequence (DNA): TGTGCCAGCAGCGGTGGACAGGGCCTTAATTCACCCCTCCACTTT. It codes for CASSGGQGLNSPLHF.

CDR3 loop: CASSLGTRGTEAFF. The CDR3 DNA is TGCGCCAGCAGCTTAGGTACCAGAGGTACTGAAGCTTTCTTT. J is TRBJ1-1 and V is TRBV5-1; no reliable D call. The ends were cut back, 2 bases at V and 5 bases at J, with 13 bases in the middle. Germline V CDR1 and CDR2: SGHRS, YFSETQ. This CDR3 contains 14 residues.

The rearrangement links TRBV27 to TRBJ2-5; D is uncertain. Trimming took off 3 bases at V and 5 bases at J, with 10 bases between the two ends. CDR1 and CDR2 from the germline V gene are MNHEY and SMNVEV (reference sequence). This CDR3 is 13 amino acids long. CDR3 sequence (DNA): TGTGCCAGCAGTTTCGGTTTGTATGAGACCCAGTACTTC. Residues: CASSFGLYETQYF.